This paragraph reports one T cell receptor (beta chain). The sample originates from a study of blood T cell repertoires in COVID-19. The wider study: Acute and convalescent COVID-19 specimens originated in the United States, Italy and Spain.

Clones were sequenced by immunoSEQ multiplex PCR, and TCRdb holds only the in-frame ones, with some missing. Among approximately 220,000 clones listed, 80% to 90% were seen once. The CDR3 sequence is 16 residues long. Germline CDR1 KGHSH, CDR2 LQKENI. Germline trimming cut 3 bases from V and 1 base from J; bases unmatched to any gene: 8. Input material: peripheral blood. This clonotype was sampled from an elderly woman with acute or convalescent COVID-19. The gene calls are TRBV18 and TRBJ2-7; 8 nucleotides align to TRBD2. The DNA for the CDR3 is TGTGCCAGCTCACCGTCCCGCGGGAGGTTGTCCTACGAGCAGTACTTC. It yields the protein CASSPSRGRLSYEQYF.